This entry features one T cell receptor (beta chain) sequence. Antigen specificity is unknown. This sample was included in a study of T cell responses to AZD1222 COVID-19 vaccine. Profiled with immunoSEQ multiplex PCR; TCRdb holds only in-frame clones, not every one. This table has about 70,000 clones, 88% appearing once. Findings and caveats of the study: No day 14 peak samples; only post-peak repertoires were characterized. A mostly white British donor set with more females was recruited, and clonal diversity was possibly underestimated.

The sample consisted of peripheral blood, taken on day 0 of MenACWY control vaccination. This TCR derives from an adult in good health.

CDR3: CASSRDNQYGYTF. The CDR3 region has the DNA TGTGCCAGCAGCCGGGACAACCAATATGGCTACACCTTC. The chain recombines TRBV7-2 with TRBJ1-2; the D gene is possibly TRBD1 (6 bases). This CDR3 comprises 13 residues. The germline gives CDR1 SGHTA, CDR2 FQGNSA. Trimming removed 5 bases from V and 5 bases from J, with 12 bases in between.